The entry below gives a single TCR beta chain sequence along with its context. Its cognate antigen has yet to be identified. One base away there is no much larger clone; base qualities are not given. These data come from a study of technical replicates of blood from several donors (dated by TCRdb to 2016 to 2017). Libraries were built with the immunoSEQ multiplex PCR assay. TCRdb provides this immuneACCESS table in a form limited to in-frame rearrangements. Some clones are lacking; in checked studies, under half of them reflect an unresolved V gene, and why the rest are absent is not known. The sample records about 79,000 clones, approximately 94% of which are singletons. Clones ranked in the top ten supply under 0.3% of the sample. The clonotype comes from a human donor in good health. The sequenced sample was T cells isolated from PBMCs.

The DNA is as follows: TGTGCTAGTGGTTTTAGTGTCAGGGTGAACACTGAAGCTTTCTTT. Its coded protein is CASGFSVRVNTEAFF. The chain is assembled from TRBV12-5 and TRBJ1-1, and possibly TRBD1, on 5 matching bases. CDR1 and CDR2 (LGHNT, FRNRAP) derive from the germline V gene. The CDR3 sequence holds 15 residues, the cysteine and phenylalanine included. The only DNA kept is the CDR3, 45 bases in frame from the first base. V is clipped by 3 bases and J by 0 bases, and the sequence between their germline boundaries is 11 bases long. The entire variable domain, with the stretches around the CDR3 drawn from the reference TRBV12-5 and TRBJ1-1 proteins, is DARVTQTPRHKVTEMGQEVTMRCQPILGHNTVFWYRQTMMQGLELLAYFRNRAPLDDSGMPKDRFSAEMPDATLATLKIQPSEPRDSAVYFCASGFSVRVNTEAFFGQGTRLTVV.